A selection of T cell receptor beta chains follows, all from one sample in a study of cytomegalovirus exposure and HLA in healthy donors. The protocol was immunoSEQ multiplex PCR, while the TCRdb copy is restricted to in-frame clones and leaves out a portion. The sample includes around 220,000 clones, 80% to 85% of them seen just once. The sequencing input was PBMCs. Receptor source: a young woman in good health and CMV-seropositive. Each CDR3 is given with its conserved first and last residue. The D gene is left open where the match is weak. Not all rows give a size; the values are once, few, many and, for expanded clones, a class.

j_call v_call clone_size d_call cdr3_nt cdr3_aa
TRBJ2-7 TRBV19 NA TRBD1 TGTGCCAGTAGTACTGGACAGGGGTCCTACGAGCAGTACTTC CASSTGQGSYEQYF
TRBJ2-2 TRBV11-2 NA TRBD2 TGTGCCAGCAGCTTAGTAGCGGGTTCCACCGGGGAGCTGTTTTTT CASSLVAGSTGELFF
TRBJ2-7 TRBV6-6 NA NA TGTGCCAGCAGTTACTCCTCCAGGGACGAGCAGTACTTC CASSYSSRDEQYF
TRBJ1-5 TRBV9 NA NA TGTGCCAGCGGGCGGGATCAGCCCCAGCATTTT CASGRDQPQHF
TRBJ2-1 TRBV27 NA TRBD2 TGTGCCAGCAGTTTACGCCTAGCGGGAGGTTGGGGTGAGCAGTTCTTC CASSLRLAGGWGEQFF
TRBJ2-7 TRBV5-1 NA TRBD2 TGCGCCAGCAGCCCAGGGACTAGCGGGAGAGCTGGGCAGTACTTC CASSPGTSGRAGQYF
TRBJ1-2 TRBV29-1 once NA TGCAGCGTTGTTTCCGGGGGGGAGGGCTACACCTTC CSVVSGGEGYTF
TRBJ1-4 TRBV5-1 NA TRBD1 TGCGCCAGCAGCTTGGTTGCAGGGGGCGAAAAACTGTTTTTT CASSLVAGGEKLFF
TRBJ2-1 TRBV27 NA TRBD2 TGTGCCAGCAGTGTCGGGACTAGCGGGAGTCGGGATGAGCAGTTCTTC CASSVGTSGSRDEQFF
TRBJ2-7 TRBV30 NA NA TGTGCCTGGAGTGTACCTGGCGGGCAGTACTTC CAWSVPGGQYF
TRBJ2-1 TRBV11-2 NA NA TGTGCCAGCAGCTTAAGTCTCAATGAGCAGTTCTTC CASSLSLNEQFF
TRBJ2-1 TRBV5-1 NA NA TGCGCCAGCAGCTCCCCGGGAGCGGCCCAAAGGAAGTTCTTC CASSSPGAAQRKFF
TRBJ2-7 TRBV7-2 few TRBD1 TGTGCCAGCAGCTTTGTTGGGACAGGGTACTACGAGCAGTACTTC CASSFVGTGYYEQYF
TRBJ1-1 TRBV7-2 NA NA TGTGCCAGCAGCTTAGTTGCGGGTTGGGTAAGAACTGAAGCTTTCTTT CASSLVAGWVRTEAFF
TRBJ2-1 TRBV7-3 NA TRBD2 TGTGCCAGCAGCTTTATTCCTAGCGGGAAAAGCAATGAGCAGTTCTTC CASSFIPSGKSNEQFF
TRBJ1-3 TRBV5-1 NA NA TGCGCCAGCAGCTCTGGCGATTTAGAAAACACCATATATTTT CASSSGDLENTIYF
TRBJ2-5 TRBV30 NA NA TGTGCCTGGAGGAGGTCGGTCTACCCGACTCAAGAGACCCAGTACTTC CAWRRSVYPTQETQYF
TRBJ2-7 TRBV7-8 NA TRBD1 TGTGCCAGCAGCTCCGACAGGGGGCTGTACGAGCAGTACTTC CASSSDRGLYEQYF
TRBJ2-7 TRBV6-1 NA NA TGTGCCAGCAGTGAAGGCCGATTTGGATACGAGCAGTACTTC CASSEGRFGYEQYF
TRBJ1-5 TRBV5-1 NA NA TGCGCCAGCAGCTTCATTGGACGGGAGGAGCCCCAGCATTTT CASSFIGREEPQHF
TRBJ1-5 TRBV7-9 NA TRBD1 TGTGCCAGCAGCTTAGGACAGGGGTTACATCAGCCCCAGCATTTT CASSLGQGLHQPQHF
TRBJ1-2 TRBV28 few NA TGTGCCAGCAGTTTATGGATCGGACGGTCTCGGGTCGGTTATGGCTACACCTTC CASSLWIGRSRVGYGYTF
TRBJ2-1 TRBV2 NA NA TGTGCCAGCAGTGAAGCGCTGGGGGGCTCCTACAATGAGCAGTTCTTC CASSEALGGSYNEQFF
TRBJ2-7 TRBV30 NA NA TGTGCCTGGAGTGTAGGGGGGAGCACCTACGAGCAGTACTTC CAWSVGGSTYEQYF
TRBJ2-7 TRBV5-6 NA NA TGTGCCAGCAGCTTGGTTTCTTTGGAGCAGTACTTC CASSLVSLEQYF
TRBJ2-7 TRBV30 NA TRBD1 TGTGCCTGGAGTGTTGGACAGGGCAGCAGGTACGAGCAGTACTTC CAWSVGQGSRYEQYF
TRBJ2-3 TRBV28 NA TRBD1 TGTGCCAGCAGTGACAGGGCAGAAGCAGATACGCAGTATTTT CASSDRAEADTQYF
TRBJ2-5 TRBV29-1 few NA TGCAGCGTTGTTCGGGGGGCCAGGGAGACCCAGTACTTC CSVVRGARETQYF
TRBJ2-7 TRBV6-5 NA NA TGTGCCAGCAGTTATAGCGACAGGTACGAGCAGTACTTC CASSYSDRYEQYF
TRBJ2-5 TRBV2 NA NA TGTGCCAGCAGTGAAGGAGAGACCCAGTACTTC CASSEGETQYF
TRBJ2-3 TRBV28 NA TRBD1 TGTGCGGGGGGCAGGGGGCTTAGCACAGATACGCAGTATTTT CAGGRGLSTDTQYF
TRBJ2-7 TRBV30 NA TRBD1 TGTGCCTGGAGAACTGAACAGGGGTACTCCTACGAGCAGTACTTC CAWRTEQGYSYEQYF
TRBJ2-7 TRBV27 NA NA TGTGCCAGCAGTTTATCGGATCGTGGGCCCTCCTACGAGCAGTACTTC CASSLSDRGPSYEQYF
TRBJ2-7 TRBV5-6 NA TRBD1 TGTGCCAGCAGCCCCGACAGGGAGCCCTACGAGCAGTACTTC CASSPDREPYEQYF
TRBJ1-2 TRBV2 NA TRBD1 TGTGCCAGCAGTTTTCGACAGGGTGAATATGGCTACACCTTC CASSFRQGEYGYTF
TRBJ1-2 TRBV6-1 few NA TGTGCCAGCACCCATTCCGGGGATGGCTACACCTTC CASTHSGDGYTF
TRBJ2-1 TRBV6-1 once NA TGTGCCAGCAGTGACACCCTCCGGGACCTACAACGAGGGAAGTTCTTC CASSDTLRDLQRGKFF
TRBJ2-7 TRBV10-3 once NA TGTGCCATCAAGGGGGACCGGGACGGTCCCTACGAGCAGTACTTC CAIKGDRDGPYEQYF
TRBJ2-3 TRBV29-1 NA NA TGCAGCCCCCTTCCCCCGGGACACTGCACAGATACGCAGTATTTT CSPLPPGHCTDTQYF
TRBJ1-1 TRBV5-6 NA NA TGTGCCAGCGGTTCCATAAGCCGGCTGAACACTGAAGCTTTCTTT CASGSISRLNTEAFF
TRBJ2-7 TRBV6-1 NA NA TGTGCCAGCAGTGAAGGATACGGGGACAACTCCTACGAGCAGTACTTC CASSEGYGDNSYEQYF
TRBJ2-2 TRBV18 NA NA TGTGCCAGCTCACCAGGGACTGGAATCACCGGGGAGCTGTTTTTT CASSPGTGITGELFF
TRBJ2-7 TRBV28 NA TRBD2 TGTGCCAGCAGCGAAACTAGCGGGACTTTCGGGGAGCAGTACTTC CASSETSGTFGEQYF
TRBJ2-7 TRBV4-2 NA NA TGTGCCAGCAGCCACCCTTCCCACGAGCAGTACTTC CASSHPSHEQYF
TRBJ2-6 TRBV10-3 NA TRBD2 TGTGCCATCAGTGAGTCAGGAGCGGGAGTCTCGGGGGCCAACGTCCTGACTTTC CAISESGAGVSGANVLTF
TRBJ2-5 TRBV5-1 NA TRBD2 TGCGCCACATCCGGGACTAGCGGGAGTTGGCAAGAGACCCAGTACTTC CATSGTSGSWQETQYF
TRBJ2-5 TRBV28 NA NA TGTGCCAGCAGTCCCGGAGGGCAAGAGACCCAGTACTTC CASSPGGQETQYF
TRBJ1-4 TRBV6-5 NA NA TGTGCCAGCAGCCCGGGTGGGGCGGAAAAACTGTTTTTT CASSPGGAEKLFF
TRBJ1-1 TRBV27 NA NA TGTGCCAGCAGTTTAAGGGGCTACGGCACTGAAGCTTTCTTT CASSLRGYGTEAFF
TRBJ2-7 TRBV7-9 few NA TGTGCCAGCAGCCCACCGGTAAGCTCCTACGAGCAGTACTTC CASSPPVSSYEQYF
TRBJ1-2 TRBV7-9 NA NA TGTGCCAGCAGCTTAGGAGACGGAACGGCCTATGGCTACACCTTC CASSLGDGTAYGYTF
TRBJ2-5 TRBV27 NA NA TGTGCCAGCAGTTTATTCCCCCCCCCTCAGTACTTC CASSLFPPPQYF
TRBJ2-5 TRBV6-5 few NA TGTGCCAGCATCAACATAGGGGGGCTTGGGGGGACCCAGTACTTC CASINIGGLGGTQYF
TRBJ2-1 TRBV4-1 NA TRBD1 TGCGCCAGCAGTCAATCCGGGACAGGGGCCTACAATGAGCAGTTCTTC CASSQSGTGAYNEQFF
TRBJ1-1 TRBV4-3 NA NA TGCGCCAGCAAGGTCCAGGGGCTGAACACTGAAGCTTTCTTT CASKVQGLNTEAFF
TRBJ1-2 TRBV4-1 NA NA TGCGCCAGCAGCCAAGATAGCGGGGACTATGGCTACACCTTC CASSQDSGDYGYTF
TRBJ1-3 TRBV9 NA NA TGTGCCAGCAGCGTAGCCCCCGGAAACACCATATATTTT CASSVAPGNTIYF
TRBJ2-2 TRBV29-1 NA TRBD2 TGCAGCGTTGTGGGCGGGAGTTCCGACGGGGAGCTGTTTTTT CSVVGGSSDGELFF